This TCR beta chain was identified in a study of identical twins (dated by TCRdb to the mid-2010s). About the investigation overall: The study deep-sequenced TCR alpha and beta repertoires from monozygotic twins, unrelated adults of various ages and cord blood to test whether fetal clonotypes persist. To rule out contamination, the twin experiments were replicated at different times with different library preparation protocols. The investigation overall reported the following: Out-of-frame TCR alpha sharing in monozygotic twins was systematically underestimated by recombination models, whereas sharing between unrelated individuals was in agreement with the recombination models. Excess twin sharing in beta out-of-frame sequences was weaker because fewer shared sequences lowered the signal-to-noise ratio. Zero-insertion analyses could be partly confounded by invariant T cells such as MAIT and iNKT, although diverse VJ usage argued against such confounding for most clonotypes. Compared with coincidental sharing between unrelated individuals, out-of-frame TCR alpha sequences shared between twins showed an excess of sequences with low generation probability. Because the same donors could not be followed over many years, the conclusions relied on cross-sectional statistical analysis. Abundant cord blood beta clonotypes carried fewer insertions; young adult naive repertoires showed a weaker similar trend, while memory repertoires showed none.

Measured from the cysteine to the phenylalanine, the CDR3 is 15 residues long. Only the CDR3 portion is preserved as DNA: 45 bases, with reading frame beginning at the first base. CDR1 LNHNV and CDR2 YYDKDF were looked up in the germline V gene (reference sequence). V is clipped by 0 bases and J by 4 bases, and the sequence between their germline boundaries is 12 bases long. Libraries were made using 5' RACE. The listed sequencing device is Illumina HiSeq 2000. A universal primer binding site was added through template switching, and the final cDNA carried a unique molecular identifier so that TCR cDNA molecules could be counted accurately. Specific primers in the conserved constant-segment region were used to synthesize first-strand cDNA for TCR alpha and beta chains. To control for contamination, every cDNA library carried two barcodes: a SMART-Mk sample barcode plus Illumina barcodes. TruSeq adapter sequences along with Illumina sample barcodes were introduced in two successive PCR steps. The Illumina HiSeq platform was used with custom primers to sequence TCR alpha and beta cDNA libraries. The source study handled its data this way. MiGEC was used to process raw reads and extract unique molecular identifiers, and MiXCR was used to find CDR3 positions. Recombination models were inferred per individual with the repgenHMM and IGoR tools using an EM algorithm. Shared clonotype analysis was performed with the tcR package in R, normalizing sharing by the product of cloneset sizes. To study raw recombination without the effects of thymic and clonal selection, out-of-frame nonproductive sequences were analyzed. TCRdb ran its own pipeline on the public reads, namely fastp trimming at Q25 and MiXCR clone calling, and kept in-frame beta chains. Entries that share a CDR3 protein sequence are merged under the most common genes and DNA. Clone size and V and J calls follow TCRdb, not the original study. This sample comprises around 240,000 distinct CDR3 sequences, about 7% of them detected only once. The top ten clones comprise about 3.6% of the sample.

In the case of this clonotype: Its antigen is unknown. No base quality information exists; no much larger clone differs at one position.

All donors were healthy Caucasians. The twin cohort consisted of three pairs of female monozygotic twins, all aged roughly 18 to 30 years. Using Miltenyi CD45RO+ enrichment and human naive T-cell isolation kits, memory (CD45RO+) and naive T cells were isolated from PBMC. These data were likewise used in another study, on yellow fever vaccine responses in identical twins. As noted in the second study: According to the authors, in identical twins the way T cells responded to vaccination appeared partly convergent and partly personalized. In identical twins, the study followed T cell clones that responded to the vaccine with precision.

The sequence was obtained from a woman younger than 30 in good health. The sample consisted of memory (CD45RO+) T cells sorted from blood. Read against the paper, the sample's cell subset or site label means: CD45RO+ enriched T cells. The chain is made from TRBV15 and TRBJ1-1; tentative D gene TRBD1, with 5 bases matching. This receptor carries the CDR3 CATSRDQGVGTEAFF. The DNA sequence is as follows: TGTGCCACCAGCAGAGATCAAGGGGTTGGCACTGAAGCTTTCTTT.